This paragraph covers one TCR beta chain sequence. Molecular-barcoded quantitative 5'-RACE produced these TCR beta libraries. One entry per CDR3 protein, called by TCRdb with MiXCR from the 5' RACE reads. The repertoire holds 90,000 to 120,000 distinct CDR3 sequences, with around 24% as singletons. This sample is drawn from a study of CD8 T cells in ankylosing spondylitis. V lost 7 bases and J 5 bases, leaving 8 bases between the germline ends. The CDR3 is 11 amino acids. Germline V CDR1 and CDR2: SQVTM, ANQGSEA. The rearrangement links TRBV29-1 to TRBJ2-2; D might be TRBD2 (5 bases). The TCR sequence derives from a male donor with ankylosing spondylitis. The sequenced sample was synovial fluid, either unsorted or a sorted T cell fraction (not recorded which). The CDR3 DNA is TGCAGCGCGAGGGAGACCGGGGAGCTGTTTTTT. Its translation is CSARETGELFF.